This TCR beta chain is from a study of cytotoxic CD8 clonotypes in ibrutinib-treated CLL. About the research overall: Response samples were drawn at a median of about eleven months of treatment, range 6 to 36. Productive templates averaged about 260,000 per sample, and productive rearrangements some 96,000. General observations from the study: Under therapy, public clonotypes either contracted or stayed stable, and they were uncommon.

A note on this clone: Its antigen is still unknown.

Assay: immunoSEQ multiplex PCR; the TCRdb copy retains only in-frame clones and omits some. The sample lists hundreds of thousands of clones, under 75% occurring once. V was clipped by 1 base and J by 6 bases; unmatched bases: 7. This CDR3 region has 15 residues. The germline CDR1 and CDR2 sequences are MNHEY and SMNVEV (reference sequence). The J gene is TRBJ1-2, the V gene TRBV27, with 8 bases fitting TRBD1. This TCR came from a human donor with chronic lymphocytic leukemia. The source material was PBMCs, sampled after 24 months of ibrutinib treatment. The CDR3 sequence is CASSLYDRGHDGYTF. The CDR3 bases are TGTGCCAGCAGTTTATACGACAGGGGACATGATGGCTACACCTTC.